These 18 T cell receptor beta chains share one sample of origin, sequenced in a study of T cell responses to AZD1222 COVID-19 vaccine. Produced via immunoSEQ multiplex PCR; TCRdb's table is partial and in-frame only. The repertoire consists of 80,000 or so clones, with more than 85% occurring once and the leading ten covering approximately 4.5%. The sample in question was peripheral blood, obtained 28 days after the second AZD1222 dose. Source of these receptors: an adult who received the AZD1222 COVID-19 vaccine.

The rearrangement uses TRBV30 and TRBJ2-7; D ambiguous. Germline V gene data show CDR1 as GTSNPN and CDR2 as SVGIG (reference sequence). This CDR3 is built from 15 residues. V shed 0 bases and J shed 3 bases, with 15 bases lying between them. CDR3 residues: CAWSVSSPVVYEQYF. The CDR3 DNA is TGTGCCTGGAGTGTATCTTCCCCCGTGGTCTACGAGCAGTACTTC.

The chain is built from TRBV30 and TRBJ2-2; TRBD2 matches 12 bases. This CDR3 region has 22 residues. Germline V CDR1 and CDR2: GTSNPN, SVGIG (reference sequence). V was pared by 3 bases and J by 4 bases, with 24 bases of the junction left unmatched. As DNA, the CDR3 is TGTGCCTGGAGAAAAGGAACTCTCATGGGACTAGCGGGTTTTTCGGGCACCGGGGAGCTGTTTTTT. Its protein product is CAWRKGTLMGLAGFSGTGELFF. The entire variable domain, with the rest obtained from reference TRBV30 and TRBJ2-2, is as follows: SQTIHQWPATLVQPVGSPLSLECTVEGTSNPNLYWYRQAAGRGLQLLFYSVGIGQISSEVPQNLSASRPQDRQFILSSKKLLLSDSGFYLCAWRKGTLMGLAGFSGTGELFFGEGSRLTVL.

V is TRBV6-6 and J is TRBJ2-3; 7 bases map to TRBD1. Unmatched junction bases numbered 10, after V lost 5 bases and J lost 2 bases. Looked up from germline, CDR1 is MNHNY and CDR2 is SVGAGI (reference sequence). CDR3 length: 16 residues. CDR3 nucleotide sequence: TGTGCCAGCAGTCCTCCACACGACAGGGCCACAGATACGCAGTATTTT. Protein: CASSPPHDRATDTQYF.

The chain carries TRBV4-2 and TRBJ1-4; 7 nucleotides match TRBD1. The germline gives CDR1 LGHNA, CDR2 YNFKEQ. There are 15 residues in the CDR3. Trimming cost V 6 bases and J 2 bases; bases outside gene matches: 6. CDR3 protein: CASRSTTGTNEKLFF. The CDR3 DNA reads as TGTGCCAGCAGGTCCACGACAGGGACTAATGAAAAACTGTTTTTT.

The V call is TRBV5-1, the J call TRBJ2-6, with D perhaps TRBD1 (6 bases). The CDR3 consists of 15 residues. CDR1 is SGHRS and CDR2 is YFSETQ in the germline V gene. V lost 1 base to trimming and J lost 2 bases, with 7 bases between them. Here the CDR3 reads CASSLSGAGANVLTF. Written as DNA, the CDR3 is TGCGCCAGCAGCTTGTCAGGGGCTGGGGCCAACGTCCTGACTTTC.

V is TRBV10-3 and J is TRBJ2-3, with 12 bases aligning to TRBD2. This CDR3 comprises 16 residues. Per germline, CDR1 ENHRY and CDR2 SYGVKD. J was trimmed by 4 bases and V by 2 bases; bases with no gene match: 4. The CDR3 is CAISEGLAGNSDTQYF. The CDR3 DNA is TGTGCCATCAGTGAGGGACTAGCGGGGAACTCAGATACGCAGTATTTT.

V usage is TRBV7-7 and J usage is TRBJ2-2, with no clear D. The V gene lost 4 bases and the J gene lost 3 bases, with 3 bases spanning the gap. The CDR3 has 12 amino acids. Germline CDR1 and CDR2: SSHAT and FNYEAQ (reference sequence). CDR3: CASSSDTGELFF. The CDR3 nucleotides are TGTGCCAGCAGCTCTGACACCGGGGAGCTGTTTTTT. Supplemented by reference TRBV7-7 and TRBJ2-2, the full variable domain reads GAGVSQSPRYKVTKRGQDVTLRCDPISSHATLYWYQQALGQGPEFLTYFNYEAQPDKSGLPSDRFSAERPEGSISTLTIQRTEQRDSAMYRCASSSDTGELFFGEGSRLTVL.

This chain links TRBV6-5 with TRBJ2-7; 10 nucleotides line up with TRBD2. The germline gives CDR1 MNHEY, CDR2 SVGAGI. With V trimmed by 5 bases and J by 6 bases, 10 bases remained unmatched. This CDR3 is built from 15 residues. The DNA for the CDR3 is TGTGCCAGCAGTCGCGCCCTAGCGGGAGATGGCGAGCAGTACTTC. Encoded protein: CASSRALAGDGEQYF.

The J gene is TRBJ1-3, the V gene TRBV7-2; D not certain. This CDR3 spans 13 amino acids. Germline lookup yields CDR1 SGHTA and CDR2 FQGNSA. Trimming removed 3 bases at V and 0 bases at J, with 3 bases between. The CDR3 protein is CASSFASGNTIYF. The DNA for the CDR3 is TGTGCCAGCAGCTTCGCCTCTGGAAACACCATATATTTT.

The chain has TRBV2 and TRBJ1-2, with D possibly matching TRBD1 (5 bases). This CDR3 has 13 amino acids. The germline V gene encodes CDR1 SNHLY and CDR2 FYNNEI. Trimming left V 6 bases short and J 0 bases short, with 8 bases between. The CDR3 nucleotides are TGTGCCAGCAGGCCAGGGCCTAACTATGGCTACACCTTC. Translation gives CASRPGPNYGYTF.

The CDR3 reads CASSFDPNPADTQYF. The CDR3 DNA is TGTGCCAGCAGCTTTGACCCGAACCCCGCAGATACGCAGTATTTT. J is TRBJ2-3 and V is TRBV7-2; D remains ambiguous. The CDR3 length is 15 residues. Trimming removed 3 bases from V and 4 bases from J, with 14 bases in between. CDR1 is SGHTA and CDR2 is FQGNSA in the germline V gene.

This chain connects TRBV27 to TRBJ2-5, with D possibly being TRBD1 (5 bases). The CDR3 contains 16 residues. V shed 6 bases and J shed 1 base, with 18 bases lying between them. Per germline, CDR1 MNHEY and CDR2 SMNVEV (reference sequence). The CDR3 reads CASRRNRIQRQETQYF. CDR3 sequence (DNA): TGTGCCAGCAGGAGGAACAGGATCCAGCGCCAAGAGACCCAGTACTTC.

This chain joins TRBV11-2 and TRBJ2-7, with 9 bases fitting TRBD1. Germline V CDR1 and CDR2: SGHAT, FQNNGV. J lost 2 bases, V lost 2 bases, and 7 bases had no gene match. CDR3 length: 16 residues. The CDR3 nucleotides are TGTGCCAGCAGCTTACGCACAGGGGGCCTAACCTACGAGCAGTACTTC. It specifies CASSLRTGGLTYEQYF.

The rearrangement uses TRBV6-6 and TRBJ1-1; 7 nucleotides match TRBD1. V was clipped by 0 bases and J by 4 bases; unmatched bases: 5. Per the germline V gene, CDR1 is MNHNY and CDR2 is SVGAGI (reference sequence). The CDR3 consists of 15 residues. The CDR3 bases are TGTGCCAGCAGTTACTCAGGGGGCTGGGGCACTGAAGCTTTCTTT. Translating it yields CASSYSGGWGTEAFF.

The rearrangement links TRBV5-4 to TRBJ2-3; 7 nucleotides line up with TRBD2. Germline lookup yields CDR1 SGHNT and CDR2 YYREEE (reference sequence). There are 15 residues in the CDR3. Losses at the gene ends were 0 bases for V and 10 bases for J; bases not matched to a gene: 11. The CDR3 nucleotides read TGTGCCAGCAGCTTGGCTAGCGGAACCCTGGGATCGCAGTATTTT. Translating it yields CASSLASGTLGSQYF.

The gene calls are TRBV7-6 and TRBJ2-6; D unclear. The V gene's germline CDR1 is SGHVS and CDR2 FNYEAQ. V was shortened by 4 bases and J by 5 bases, with 9 bases between the two germline ends. The CDR3 spans 14 residues. The CDR3 loop is CASSSVAWANVLTF. The CDR3 nucleotides are TGTGCCAGCAGCTCCGTAGCCTGGGCCAACGTCCTGACTTTC.

The V gene is TRBV7-9, the J gene TRBJ1-3; TRBD1 aligns across 7 bases. Germline V gene sequence: CDR1 SEHNR, CDR2 FQNEAQ (reference sequence). The CDR3 is 14 residues long. The V and J ends lost 7 bases and 2 bases, in that order; junction bases with no gene match: 5. This chain's CDR3 is CASTTQGTGNTIYF. The CDR3 DNA is TGTGCCAGCACCACACAGGGGACTGGAAACACCATATATTTT.

CDR3 nucleotides: TGTGCCAGCAGCTTGGCCCGTCCGGGAGTTAAAGAGACCCAGTACTTC. Protein: CASSLARPGVKETQYF. V gene TRBV5-6 combines with J gene TRBJ2-5; TRBD2 might be the D (6 bases). There are 16 residues in the CDR3. V was pared by 0 bases and J by 3 bases, with 15 bases between. Germline CDR1 and CDR2: SGHDT and YYEEEE.